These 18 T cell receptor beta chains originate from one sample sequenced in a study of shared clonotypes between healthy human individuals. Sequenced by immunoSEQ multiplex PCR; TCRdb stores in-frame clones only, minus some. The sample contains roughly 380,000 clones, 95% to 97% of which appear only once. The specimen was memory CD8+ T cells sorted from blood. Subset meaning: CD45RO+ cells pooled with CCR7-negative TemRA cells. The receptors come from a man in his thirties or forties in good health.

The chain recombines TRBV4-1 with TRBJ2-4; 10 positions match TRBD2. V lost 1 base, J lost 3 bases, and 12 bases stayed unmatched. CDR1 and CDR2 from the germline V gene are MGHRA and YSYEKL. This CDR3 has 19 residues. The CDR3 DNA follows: TGCGCCAGCAGCCAAGTGCTGCTAGCGGGAGAGAGGGTCAAAAACATTCAGTACTTC. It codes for CASSQVLLAGERVKNIQYF.

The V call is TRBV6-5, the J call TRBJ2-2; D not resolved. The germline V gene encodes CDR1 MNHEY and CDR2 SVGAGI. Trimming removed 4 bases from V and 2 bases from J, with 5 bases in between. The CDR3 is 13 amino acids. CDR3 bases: TGTGCCAGCAGTTTATTAAACACCGGGGAGCTGTTTTTT. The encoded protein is CASSLLNTGELFF.

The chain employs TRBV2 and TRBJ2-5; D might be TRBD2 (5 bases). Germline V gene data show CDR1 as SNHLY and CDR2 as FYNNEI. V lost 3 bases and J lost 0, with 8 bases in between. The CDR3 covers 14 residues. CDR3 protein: CASSERVYQETQYF. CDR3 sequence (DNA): TGTGCCAGCAGTGAGAGGGTGTACCAAGAGACCCAGTACTTC. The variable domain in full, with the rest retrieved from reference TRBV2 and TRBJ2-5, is EPEVTQTPSHQVTQMGQEVILRCVPISNHLYFYWYRQILGQKVEFLVSFYNNEISEKSEIFDDQFSVERPDGSNFTLKIRSTKLEDSAMYFCASSERVYQETQYFGPGTRLLVL.

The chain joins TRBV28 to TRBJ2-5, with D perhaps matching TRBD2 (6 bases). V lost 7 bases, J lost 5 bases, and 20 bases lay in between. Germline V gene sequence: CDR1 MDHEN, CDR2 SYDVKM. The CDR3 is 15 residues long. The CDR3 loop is CASIYGSGGWETQYF. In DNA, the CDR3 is TGTGCCAGCATTTACGGGAGCGGCGGATGGGAGACCCAGTACTTC.

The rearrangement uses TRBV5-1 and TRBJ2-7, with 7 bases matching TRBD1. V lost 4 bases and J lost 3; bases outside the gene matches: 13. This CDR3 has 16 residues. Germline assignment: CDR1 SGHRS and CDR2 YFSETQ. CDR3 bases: TGCGCCAGCAGCCCACTACAGGGGACCCGAATCTACGAGCAGTACTTC. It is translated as CASSPLQGTRIYEQYF.

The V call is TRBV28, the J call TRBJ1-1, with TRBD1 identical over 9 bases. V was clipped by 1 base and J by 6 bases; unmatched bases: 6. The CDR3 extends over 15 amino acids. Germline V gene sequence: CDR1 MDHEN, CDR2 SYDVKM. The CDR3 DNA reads TGTGCCAGCAGTTTATCCGGGACAGGGAGCCCTGAAGCTTTCTTT. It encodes CASSLSGTGSPEAFF.

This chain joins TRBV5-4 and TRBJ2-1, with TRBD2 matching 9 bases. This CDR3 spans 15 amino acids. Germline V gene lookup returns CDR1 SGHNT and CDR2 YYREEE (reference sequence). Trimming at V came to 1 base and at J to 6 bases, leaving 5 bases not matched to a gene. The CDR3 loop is CASSLFVAGANEQFF. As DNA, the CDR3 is TGTGCCAGCAGCTTGTTCGTAGCGGGAGCCAATGAGCAGTTCTTC.

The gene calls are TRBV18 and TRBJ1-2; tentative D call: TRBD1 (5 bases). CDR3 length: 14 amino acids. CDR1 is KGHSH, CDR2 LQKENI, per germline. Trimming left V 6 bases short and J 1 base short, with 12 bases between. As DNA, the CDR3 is TGTGCCAGCTCGGACGGGGACCATAACTATGGCTACACCTTC. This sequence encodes CASSDGDHNYGYTF.

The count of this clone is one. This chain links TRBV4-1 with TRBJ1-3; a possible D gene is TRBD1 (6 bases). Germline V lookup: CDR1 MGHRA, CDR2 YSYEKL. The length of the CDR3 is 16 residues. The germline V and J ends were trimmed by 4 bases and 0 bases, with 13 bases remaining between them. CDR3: CASSRLTGRSGNTIYF. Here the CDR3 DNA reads TGCGCCAGCAGCCGATTGACAGGCCGCTCTGGAAACACCATATATTTT.

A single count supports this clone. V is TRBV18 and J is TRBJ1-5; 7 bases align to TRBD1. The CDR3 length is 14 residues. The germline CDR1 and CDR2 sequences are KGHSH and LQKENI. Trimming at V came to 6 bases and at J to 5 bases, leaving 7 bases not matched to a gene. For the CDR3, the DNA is TGTGCCAGCTCCCCCCAGGGGGGCGATCAGCCCCAGCATTTT. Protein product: CASSPQGGDQPQHF.

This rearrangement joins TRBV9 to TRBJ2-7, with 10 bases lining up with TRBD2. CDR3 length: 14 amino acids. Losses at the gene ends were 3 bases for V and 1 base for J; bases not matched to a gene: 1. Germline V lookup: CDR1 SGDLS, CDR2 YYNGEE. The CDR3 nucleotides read TGTGCCAGCAGCGAGGGACTAGCGTCCTACGAGCAGTACTTC. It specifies CASSEGLASYEQYF.

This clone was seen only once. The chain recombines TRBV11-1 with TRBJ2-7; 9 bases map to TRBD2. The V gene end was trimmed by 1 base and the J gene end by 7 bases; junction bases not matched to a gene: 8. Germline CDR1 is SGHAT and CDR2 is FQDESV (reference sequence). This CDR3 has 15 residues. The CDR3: CASSLESGLALEQYF. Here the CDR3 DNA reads TGTGCCAGCAGCTTAGAGTCTGGACTAGCGTTAGAGCAGTACTTC. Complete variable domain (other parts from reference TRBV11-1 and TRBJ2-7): EAEVAQSPRYKITEKSQAVAFWCDPISGHATLYWYRQILGQGPELLVQFQDESVVDDSQLPKDRFSAERLKGVDSTLKIQPAELGDSAMYLCASSLESGLALEQYFGPGTRLTVT.

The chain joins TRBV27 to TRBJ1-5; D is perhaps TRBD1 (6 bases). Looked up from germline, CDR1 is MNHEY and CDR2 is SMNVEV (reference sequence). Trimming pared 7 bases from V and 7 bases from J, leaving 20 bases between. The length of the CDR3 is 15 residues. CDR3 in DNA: TGTGCCAGCAAAGGGGGGAGGCAGCCGGGGCAGCCCCAGCATTTT. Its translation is CASKGGRQPGQPQHF.

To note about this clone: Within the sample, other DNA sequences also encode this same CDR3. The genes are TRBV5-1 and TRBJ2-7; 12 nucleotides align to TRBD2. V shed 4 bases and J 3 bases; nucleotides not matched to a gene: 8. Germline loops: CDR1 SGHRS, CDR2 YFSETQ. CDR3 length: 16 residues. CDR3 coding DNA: TGCGCCAGCAGCCTCGGACTAGCGGGAACCTACTACGAGCAGTACTTC. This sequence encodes CASSLGLAGTYYEQYF.

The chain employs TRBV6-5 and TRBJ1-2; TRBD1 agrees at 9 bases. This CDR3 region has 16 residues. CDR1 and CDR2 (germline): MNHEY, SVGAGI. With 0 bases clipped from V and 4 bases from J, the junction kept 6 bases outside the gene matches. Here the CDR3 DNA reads TGTGCCAGCAGTTACTCGAGGACAGGGGAAATCTATGGCTACACCTTC. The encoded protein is CASSYSRTGEIYGYTF.

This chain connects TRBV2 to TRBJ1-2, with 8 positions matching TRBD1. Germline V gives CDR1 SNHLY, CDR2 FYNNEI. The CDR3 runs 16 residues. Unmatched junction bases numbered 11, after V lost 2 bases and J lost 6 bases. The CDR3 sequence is CASSERVRGRENGYTF. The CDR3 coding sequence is TGTGCCAGCAGTGAAAGGGTCAGGGGGCGAGAAAATGGCTACACCTTC. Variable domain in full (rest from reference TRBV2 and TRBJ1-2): EPEVTQTPSHQVTQMGQEVILRCVPISNHLYFYWYRQILGQKVEFLVSFYNNEISEKSEIFDDQFSVERPDGSNFTLKIRSTKLEDSAMYFCASSERVRGRENGYTFGSGTRLTVV.

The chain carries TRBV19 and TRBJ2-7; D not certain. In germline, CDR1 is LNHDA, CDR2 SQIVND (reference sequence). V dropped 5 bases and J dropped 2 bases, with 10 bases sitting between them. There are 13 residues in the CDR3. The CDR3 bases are TGTGCCAGTAGTTTCCGGGTTCCCTACGAGCAGTACTTC. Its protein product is CASSFRVPYEQYF.

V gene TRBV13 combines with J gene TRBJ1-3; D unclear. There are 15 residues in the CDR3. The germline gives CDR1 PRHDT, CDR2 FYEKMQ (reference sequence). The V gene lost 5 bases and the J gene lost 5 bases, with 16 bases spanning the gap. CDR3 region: CASSPARTERNTIYF. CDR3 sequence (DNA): TGTGCCAGCAGCCCCGCCCGAACAGAGAGAAACACCATATATTTT.